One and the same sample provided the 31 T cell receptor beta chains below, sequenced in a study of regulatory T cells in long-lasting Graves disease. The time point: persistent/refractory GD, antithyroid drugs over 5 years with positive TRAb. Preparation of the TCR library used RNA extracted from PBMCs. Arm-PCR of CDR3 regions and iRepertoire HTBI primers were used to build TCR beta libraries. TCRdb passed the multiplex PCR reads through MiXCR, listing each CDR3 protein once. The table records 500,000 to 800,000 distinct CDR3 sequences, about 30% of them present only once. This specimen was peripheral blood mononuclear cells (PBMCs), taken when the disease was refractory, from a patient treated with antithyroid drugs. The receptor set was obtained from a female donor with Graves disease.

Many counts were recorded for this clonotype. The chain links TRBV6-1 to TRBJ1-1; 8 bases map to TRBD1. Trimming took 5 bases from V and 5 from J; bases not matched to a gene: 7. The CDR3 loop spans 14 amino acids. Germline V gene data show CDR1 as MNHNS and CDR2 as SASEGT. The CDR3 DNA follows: TGTGCCAGCAGTCAAAACAGGGGGGGGACTGAAGCTTTCTTT. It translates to CASSQNRGGTEAFF.

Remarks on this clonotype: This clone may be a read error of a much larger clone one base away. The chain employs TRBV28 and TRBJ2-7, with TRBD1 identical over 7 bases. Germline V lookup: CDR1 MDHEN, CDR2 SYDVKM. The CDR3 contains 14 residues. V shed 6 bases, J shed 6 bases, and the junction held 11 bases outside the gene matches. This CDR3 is CASRPPGQRTEQYF. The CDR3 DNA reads TGTGCCAGCAGACCCCCGGGACAGAGAACCGAGCAGTACTTC.

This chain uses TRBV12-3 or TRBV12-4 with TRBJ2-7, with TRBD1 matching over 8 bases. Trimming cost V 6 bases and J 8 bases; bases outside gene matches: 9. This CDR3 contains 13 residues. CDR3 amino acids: CASRYMGQEKQYF. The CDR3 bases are TGTGCCAGCAGATACATGGGACAGGAGAAGCAGTACTTC.

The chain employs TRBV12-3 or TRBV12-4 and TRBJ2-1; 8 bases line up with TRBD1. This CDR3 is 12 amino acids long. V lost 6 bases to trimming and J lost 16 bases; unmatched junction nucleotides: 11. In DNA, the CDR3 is TGTGCCAGCAGCAACGTCCGGACAGGGAAATTCTTC. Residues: CASSNVRTGKFF.

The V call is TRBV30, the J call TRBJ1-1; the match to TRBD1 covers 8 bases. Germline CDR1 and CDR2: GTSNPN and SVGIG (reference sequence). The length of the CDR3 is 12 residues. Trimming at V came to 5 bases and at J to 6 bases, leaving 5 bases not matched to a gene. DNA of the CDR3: TGTGCCTGGGGACAGGGCTATTCTGAAGCTTTCTTT. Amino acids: CAWGQGYSEAFF.

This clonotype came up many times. This CDR3 reads CASSLPSSLYGYTF. CDR3 DNA: TGTGCCAGCAGTTTACCTTCCAGTCTCTATGGCTACACCTTC. The chain couples TRBV28 to TRBJ1-2; D remains ambiguous. Trimming stripped 2 bases from V and 4 bases from J, with 11 bases between. The germline V gene has CDR1 MDHEN and CDR2 SYDVKM. The CDR3 sequence is 14 residues long.

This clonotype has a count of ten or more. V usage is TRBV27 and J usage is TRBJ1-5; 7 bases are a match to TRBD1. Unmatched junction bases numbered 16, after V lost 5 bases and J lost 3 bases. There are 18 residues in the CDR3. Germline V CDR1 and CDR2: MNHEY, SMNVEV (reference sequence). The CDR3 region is CASSLTPPGQSPNQPQHF. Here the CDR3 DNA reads TGTGCCAGCAGTCTAACCCCACCGGGACAGTCCCCCAATCAGCCCCAGCATTTT.

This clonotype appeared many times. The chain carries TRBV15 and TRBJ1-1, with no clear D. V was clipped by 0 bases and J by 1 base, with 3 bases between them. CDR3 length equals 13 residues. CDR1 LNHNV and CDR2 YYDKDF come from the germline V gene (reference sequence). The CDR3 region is CATSRDQNTEAFF. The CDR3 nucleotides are TGTGCCACCAGCAGAGATCAGAACACTGAAGCTTTCTTT. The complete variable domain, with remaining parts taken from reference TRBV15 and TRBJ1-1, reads DAMVIQNPRYQVTQFGKPVTLSCSQTLNHNVMYWYQQKSSQAPKLLFHYYDKDFNNEADTPDNFQSRRPNTSFCFLDIRSPGLGDTAMYLCATSRDQNTEAFFGQGTRLTVV.

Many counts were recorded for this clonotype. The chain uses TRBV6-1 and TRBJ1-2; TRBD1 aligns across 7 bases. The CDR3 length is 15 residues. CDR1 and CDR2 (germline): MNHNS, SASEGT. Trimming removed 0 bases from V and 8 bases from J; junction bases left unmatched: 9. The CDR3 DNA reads TGTGCCAGCAGTGAAGCAGTTGAGGGGGCGGAGGGCTACACCTTC. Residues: CASSEAVEGAEGYTF.

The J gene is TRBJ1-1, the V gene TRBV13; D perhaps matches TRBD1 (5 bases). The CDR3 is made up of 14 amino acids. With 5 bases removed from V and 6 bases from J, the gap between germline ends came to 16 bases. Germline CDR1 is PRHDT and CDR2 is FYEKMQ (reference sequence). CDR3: CASSPSGPGAEAFF. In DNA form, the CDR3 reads TGTGCCAGCAGCCCCTCAGGGCCAGGCGCTGAAGCTTTCTTT. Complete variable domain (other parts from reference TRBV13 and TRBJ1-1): AAGVIQSPRHLIKEKRETATLKCYPIPRHDTVYWYQQGPGQDPQFLISFYEKMQSDKGSIPDRFSAQQFSDYHSELNMSSLELGDSALYFCASSPSGPGAEAFFGQGTRLTVV.

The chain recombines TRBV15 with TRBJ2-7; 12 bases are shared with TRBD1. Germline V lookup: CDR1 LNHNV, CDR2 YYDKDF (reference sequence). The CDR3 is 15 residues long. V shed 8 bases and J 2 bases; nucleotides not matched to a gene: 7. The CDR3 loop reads CATDPGQGAAYEQYF. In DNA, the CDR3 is TGTGCCACCGACCCGGGACAGGGGGCTGCCTACGAGCAGTACTTC.

CDR3 region: CASGRGAENTEAFF. DNA of the CDR3: TGTGCCAGCGGGAGGGGGGCGGAGAACACTGAAGCTTTCTTT. The chain uses TRBV28 and TRBJ1-1, with a possible D match to TRBD1 (6 bases). CDR3 length: 14 residues. V was clipped by 8 bases and J by 1 base, with 14 bases between them. The V gene's germline CDR1 is MDHEN and CDR2 SYDVKM.

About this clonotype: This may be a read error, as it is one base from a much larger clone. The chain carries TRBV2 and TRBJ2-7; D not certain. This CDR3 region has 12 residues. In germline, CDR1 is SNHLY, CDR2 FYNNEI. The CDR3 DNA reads TGTGCCAGTCAAGGGCGCCGCTACGGGCAGTACTTC. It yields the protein CASQGRRYGQYF.

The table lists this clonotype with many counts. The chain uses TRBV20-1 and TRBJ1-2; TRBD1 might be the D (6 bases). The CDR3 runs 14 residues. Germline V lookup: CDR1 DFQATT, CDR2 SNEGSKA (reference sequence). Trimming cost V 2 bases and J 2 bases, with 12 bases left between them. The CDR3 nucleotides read TGCAGTGCTAGACAAGTTGGACAGAACTATGGCTACACCTTC. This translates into CSARQVGQNYGYTF.

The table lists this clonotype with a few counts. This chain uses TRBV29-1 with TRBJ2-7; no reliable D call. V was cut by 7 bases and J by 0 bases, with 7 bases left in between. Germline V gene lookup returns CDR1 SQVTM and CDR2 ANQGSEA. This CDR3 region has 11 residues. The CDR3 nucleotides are TGCAGCGGAAGGGTCTCCTACGAGCAGTACTTC. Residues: CSGRVSYEQYF.

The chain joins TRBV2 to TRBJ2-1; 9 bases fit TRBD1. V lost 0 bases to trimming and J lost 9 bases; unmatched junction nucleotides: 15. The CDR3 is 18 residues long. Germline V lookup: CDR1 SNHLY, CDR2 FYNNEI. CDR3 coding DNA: TGTGCCAGCAGTGAAGCGCTTCTGACCGGACAGGGGACCGGTGAGCAGTTCTTC. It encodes CASSEALLTGQGTGEQFF.

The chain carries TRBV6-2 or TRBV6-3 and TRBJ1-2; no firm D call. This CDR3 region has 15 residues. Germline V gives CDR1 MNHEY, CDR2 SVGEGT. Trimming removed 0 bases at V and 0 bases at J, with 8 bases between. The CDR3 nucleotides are TGTGCCAGCAGTTACTCGGCCCAGACTAACTATGGCTACACCTTC. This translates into CASSYSAQTNYGYTF.

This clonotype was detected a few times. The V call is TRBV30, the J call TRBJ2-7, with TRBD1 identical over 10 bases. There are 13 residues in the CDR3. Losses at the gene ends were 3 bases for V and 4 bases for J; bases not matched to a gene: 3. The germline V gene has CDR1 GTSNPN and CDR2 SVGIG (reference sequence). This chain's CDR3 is CAWSGQGGYEQYF. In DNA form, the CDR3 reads TGTGCCTGGAGCGGACAGGGGGGGTACGAGCAGTACTTC.

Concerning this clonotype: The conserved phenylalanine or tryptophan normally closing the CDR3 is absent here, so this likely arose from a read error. For the CDR3, the DNA is TGCAGTGCAGAGACAGGACTATATGGCTACACCCTC. It is translated as CSAETGLYGYTL. The chain couples TRBV20-1 to TRBJ1-2; TRBD1 might be the D (6 bases). This CDR3 has 12 amino acids. Germline-derived CDR1 and CDR2 are DFQATT and SNEGSKA (reference sequence). V was trimmed by 6 bases and J by 5 bases, leaving 13 bases between them.

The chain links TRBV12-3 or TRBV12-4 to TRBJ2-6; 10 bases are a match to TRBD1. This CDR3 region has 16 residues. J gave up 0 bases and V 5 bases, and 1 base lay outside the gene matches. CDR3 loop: CASSRTGGSGANVLTF. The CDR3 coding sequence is TGTGCCAGCAGTAGGACAGGGGGCTCTGGGGCCAACGTCCTGACTTTC.

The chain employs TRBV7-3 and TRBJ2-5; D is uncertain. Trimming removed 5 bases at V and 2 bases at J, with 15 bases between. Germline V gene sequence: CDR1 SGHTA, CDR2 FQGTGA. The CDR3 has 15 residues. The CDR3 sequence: CASSPTAQVQETQYF. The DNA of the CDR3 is TGTGCCAGCAGCCCCACGGCTCAAGTTCAAGAGACCCAGTACTTC.

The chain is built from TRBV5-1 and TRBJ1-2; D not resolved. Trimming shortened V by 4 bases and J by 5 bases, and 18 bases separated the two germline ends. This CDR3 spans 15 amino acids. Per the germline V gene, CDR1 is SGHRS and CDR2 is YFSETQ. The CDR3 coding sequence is TGCGCCAGCAGCGGGATGGGCCGGCTTGGATATGGCTACACCTTC. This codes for CASSGMGRLGYGYTF. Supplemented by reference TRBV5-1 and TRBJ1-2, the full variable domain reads KAGVTQTPRYLIKTRGQQVTLSCSPISGHRSVSWYQQTPGQGLQFLFEYFSETQRNKGNFPGRFSGRQFSNSRSEMNVSTLELGDSALYLCASSGMGRLGYGYTFGSGTRLTVV.

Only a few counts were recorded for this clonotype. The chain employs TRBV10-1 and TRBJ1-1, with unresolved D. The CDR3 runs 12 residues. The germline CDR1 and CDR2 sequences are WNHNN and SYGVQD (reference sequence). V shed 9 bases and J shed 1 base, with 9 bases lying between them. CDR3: CASGMANTEAFF. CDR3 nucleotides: TGCGCCAGTGGGATGGCGAACACTGAAGCTTTCTTT.

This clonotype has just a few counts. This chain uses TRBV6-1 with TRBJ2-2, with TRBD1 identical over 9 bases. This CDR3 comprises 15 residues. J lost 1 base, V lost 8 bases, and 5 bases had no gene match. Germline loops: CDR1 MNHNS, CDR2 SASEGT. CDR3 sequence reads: CASDRGQGNTGELFF. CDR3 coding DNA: TGTGCCAGCGATAGGGGACAGGGGAACACCGGGGAGCTGTTTTTT.

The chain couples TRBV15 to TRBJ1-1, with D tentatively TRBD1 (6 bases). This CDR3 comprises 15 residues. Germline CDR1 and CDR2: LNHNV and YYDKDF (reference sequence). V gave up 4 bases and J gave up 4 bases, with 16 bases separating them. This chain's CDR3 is CATSKQGFGGTEAFF. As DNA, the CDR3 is TGTGCCACCAGCAAACAGGGATTTGGGGGCACTGAAGCTTTCTTT.

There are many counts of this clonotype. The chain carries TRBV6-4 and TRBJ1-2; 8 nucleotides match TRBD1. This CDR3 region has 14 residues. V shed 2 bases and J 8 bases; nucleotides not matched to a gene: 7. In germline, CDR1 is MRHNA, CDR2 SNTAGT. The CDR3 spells CASSDRTGPSGYTF. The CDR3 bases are TGTGCCAGCAGTGACCGGACAGGGCCTTCAGGCTACACCTTC.

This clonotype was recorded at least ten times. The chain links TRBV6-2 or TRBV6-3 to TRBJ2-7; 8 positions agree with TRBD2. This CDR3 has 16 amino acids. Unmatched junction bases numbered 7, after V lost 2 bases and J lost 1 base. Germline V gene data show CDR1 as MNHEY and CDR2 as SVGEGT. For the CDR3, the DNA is TGTGCCAGCAGTTACCCGGGGTTAGCGGGATCCTACGAGCAGTACTTC. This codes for CASSYPGLAGSYEQYF.

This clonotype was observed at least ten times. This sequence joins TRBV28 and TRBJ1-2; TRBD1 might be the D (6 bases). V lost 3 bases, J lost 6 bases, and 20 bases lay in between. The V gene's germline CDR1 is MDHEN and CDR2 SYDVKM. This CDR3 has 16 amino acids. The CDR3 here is CASSFSSGARTNGYTF. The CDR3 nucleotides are TGTGCCAGCAGTTTCTCCTCGGGGGCAAGAACGAATGGCTACACCTTC.

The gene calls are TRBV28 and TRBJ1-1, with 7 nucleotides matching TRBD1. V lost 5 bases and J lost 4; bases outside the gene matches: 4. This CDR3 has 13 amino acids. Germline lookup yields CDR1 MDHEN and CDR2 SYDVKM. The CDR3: CASSQGGFTEAFF. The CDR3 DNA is TGTGCCAGCAGTCAAGGGGGCTTCACTGAAGCTTTCTTT.

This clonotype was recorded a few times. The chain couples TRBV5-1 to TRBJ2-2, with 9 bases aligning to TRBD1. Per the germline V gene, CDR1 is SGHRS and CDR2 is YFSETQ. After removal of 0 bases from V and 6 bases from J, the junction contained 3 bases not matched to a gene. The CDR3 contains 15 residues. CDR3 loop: CASSLAGTGSGELFF. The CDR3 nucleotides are TGCGCCAGCAGCTTGGCCGGGACAGGGTCCGGGGAGCTGTTTTTT.

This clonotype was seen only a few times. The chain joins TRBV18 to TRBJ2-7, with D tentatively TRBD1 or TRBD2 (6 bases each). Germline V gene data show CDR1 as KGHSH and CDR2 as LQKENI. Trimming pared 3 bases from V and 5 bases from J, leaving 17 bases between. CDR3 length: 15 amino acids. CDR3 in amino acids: CASSPRLGGRDEQYF. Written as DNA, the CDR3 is TGTGCCAGCTCACCGCGGTTGGGGGGCCGGGACGAGCAGTACTTC. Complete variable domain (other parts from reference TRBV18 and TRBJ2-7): NAGVMQNPRHLVRRRGQEARLRCSPMKGHSHVYWYRQLPEEGLKFMVYLQKENIIDESGMPKERFSAEFPKEGPSILRIQQVVRGDSAAYFCASSPRLGGRDEQYFGPGTRLTVT.